This entry is about one TCR beta chain. Its cognate antigen has yet to be identified. No base qualities exist here, and no much larger clone lies one base off it. These data come from a study of CD8 T cell repertoires and HIV-1 epitope variants (dated by TCRdb to 2018 to 2020). Broadly, across the study: In separate culture wells, T cells were stimulated with each of twenty-five peptides that represented autologous and known Gag and Nef epitope variants. Tested epitopes included three Gag epitope families and Nef HW9 and YT9. T cells were enriched using the EasySep Human T Cell Enrichment Kit and then co-cultured with an equal number of autologous T cell-negative cells acting as antigen-presenting cells. Cultures were maintained for approximately nine days in IMDM with gentamicin, and half-media changes adding IL-2, IL-7 and IL-15 were performed on days 3 and 7. A total of 83 T cell cultures were run, with each culture condition performed in triplicate except for one peptide, which was performed in duplicate. The control conditions were a CMV, EBV and flu peptide pool, the Ebola AY9 epitope as a negative control, and a well with no peptide. An aliquot of 1M T cells was saved as an uncultured baseline condition, separate from the roughly 83 T cell cultures.

The EasySep Human CD8+ T Cell Enrichment Kit was used on day 10 to isolate CD8+ T cells from every culture. TCR beta CDR3 regions were sequenced at survey depth on the immunoSEQ platform. The QIAamp DNA micro kit was used to extract genomic DNA from every cultured and uncultured CD8+ T cell population. Turning to the authors' computational methods: Any sample with under 5,000 productive reads was excluded, and this exclusion removed about 6.5% of the roughly 80 cultures stimulated with HIV peptides. A MANAFEST web app trimmed sequences to CDR3 and removed nonproductive sequences, CDR3s under 5 amino acids, and those not starting C or ending F/W. For a clonotype to count as antigen-specific, the clonotype had to expand relative to the no-peptide control in at least 2 of 3 replicates at FDR 0.01, and only within one epitope family. Specific clonotypes also needed at least fivefold higher frequency than in wells stimulated with peptides from other epitope families. TCRdb re-hosts the immuneACCESS table, in-frame sequences only. Its copies lack some clones; in the studies checked, an unresolved V gene accounts for under half of them, and the cause for the rest is not known. V, J and clone size reflect that table, while D and trimming were determined from the DNA. The sample table shows about 2,500 clones, and about 60% are seen once. 40% to 55% of the sample rests with the top ten.

Summary of the overall study and its limitations: About nine antigen-specific TCR beta clonotypes were identified, of which about six appeared to be cross-reactive for autologous or known escape epitope variants. About 5 clonotypes recognized the Nef KF9 family and one the HW9 family, with no responses to the TAALDMSHF plasma variant. The assay identified only TCR beta chains and indicated proliferation to antigen, not T cell function or cytokine profile.

CDR3 length: 15 amino acids, cysteine to phenylalanine. The read is trimmed to its CDR3 DNA, 45 bases read in frame from base 1. The germline V gene supplies CDR1 MDHEN and CDR2 SYDVKM. Clipping removes 1 base from V and 2 bases from J, with 5 as the unmatched junction base count. The rearrangement combines TRBV28 with TRBJ2-7, with 7 middle bases fitting TRBD1. The sequence derives from a male donor with HIV. Sequenced: cultured CD8+ T cells derived from PBMCs. Read as DNA, the sequence is TGTGCCAGCAGTTTATATCGCGACAGGGCCTACGAGCAGTACTTC. Translated, it reads CASSLYRDRAYEQYF.